What follows are 26 T cell receptor beta chains derived from one specimen sequenced in a study of shared clonotypes between healthy human individuals. The method was immunoSEQ multiplex PCR; TCRdb's version includes in-frame clones alone and lacks a portion of them. This table has more than 1,200,000 clones, approximately 98.5% appearing once. Input material: naive CD4+ T cells sorted from blood. As for subset: CD45RA+ positively selected. These receptors all stem from a man aged 25-45 years in good health.

This clone occurred once. The chain employs TRBV5-6 and TRBJ2-7; perhaps TRBD1 as D (6 bases). The CDR3 runs to 17 residues. Germline V gene sequence: CDR1 SGHDT, CDR2 YYEEEE. V gave up 1 base and J gave up 5 bases, with 22 bases separating them. CDR3 in amino acids: CASSLPLGRQGIHEQYF. The DNA for the CDR3 is TGTGCCAGCAGCTTGCCCCTGGGTCGGCAGGGGATCCACGAGCAGTACTTC.

The chain combines TRBV6-5 with TRBJ2-7; perhaps TRBD2 as D (6 bases). The CDR3 is 14 residues long. Germline loops: CDR1 MNHEY, CDR2 SVGAGI. V dropped 6 bases and J dropped 3 bases, with 15 bases sitting between them. CDR3 DNA: TGTGCCAGCAGCAGCGGAGGGTGGGTCTACGAGCAGTACTTC. Protein: CASSSGGWVYEQYF.

This chain connects TRBV10-3 to TRBJ2-7; D gene uncertain. The germline V gene has CDR1 ENHRY and CDR2 SYGVKD. This CDR3 has 12 amino acids. V was shortened by 3 bases and J by 4 bases, with 7 bases between the two germline ends. The CDR3 here is CAISENPYEQYF. The CDR3 region has the DNA TGTGCCATCAGTGAAAACCCGTACGAGCAGTACTTC.

This clone was found once. The V and J genes are TRBV11-2 and TRBJ2-3; 8 nucleotides agree with TRBD1. The V gene end was trimmed by 5 bases and the J gene end by 3 bases; junction bases not matched to a gene: 10. The CDR3 is 16 amino acids. Looked up from germline, CDR1 is SGHAT and CDR2 is FQNNGV. The CDR3 DNA reads TGTGCCAGCAGCCTTCGACAGGGGATAAGTACAGATACGCAGTATTTT. Protein product: CASSLRQGISTDTQYF.

The V and J genes are TRBV5-1 and TRBJ1-3; 11 positions match TRBD1. The CDR3 is 16 residues long. Trimming removed 4 bases from V and 3 bases from J; junction bases left unmatched: 6. Per germline, CDR1 SGHRS and CDR2 YFSETQ. In DNA form, the CDR3 reads TGCGCCAGCAGCAGAGGACAGGGGGCGCTTGGAAACACCATATATTTT. Its protein is CASSRGQGALGNTIYF. Complete variable domain (other parts from reference TRBV5-1 and TRBJ1-3): KAGVTQTPRYLIKTRGQQVTLSCSPISGHRSVSWYQQTPGQGLQFLFEYFSETQRNKGNFPGRFSGRQFSNSRSEMNVSTLELGDSALYLCASSRGQGALGNTIYFGEGSWLTVV.

CDR3 loop: CASSLDRPEYGYTF. The CDR3 coding sequence is TGCGCCAGCAGCTTGGACAGGCCTGAGTATGGCTACACCTTC. The chain joins TRBV5-1 to TRBJ1-2, with D possibly matching TRBD1 (5 bases). From germline, CDR1 is SGHRS and CDR2 YFSETQ. CDR3 length: 14 amino acids. Trimming took off 0 bases at V and 5 bases at J, with 11 bases between the two ends.

The chain couples TRBV18 to TRBJ2-7; a possible D gene is TRBD1 (6 bases). The CDR3 is 14 residues long. Trimming cost V 4 bases and J 5 bases, with 15 bases left between them. The germline gives CDR1 KGHSH, CDR2 LQKENI. In DNA form, the CDR3 reads TGTGCCAGCTCACGCCTGGCAGGGGCCGACGAGCAGTACTTC. Translation gives CASSRLAGADEQYF.

The CDR3: CASSLAGTGNKNIQYF. For the CDR3, the DNA is TGCGCCAGCAGCTTGGCCGGGACAGGGAACAAAAACATTCAGTACTTC. This chain joins TRBV5-1 and TRBJ2-4; 9 nucleotides line up with TRBD1. The CDR3 is 16 amino acids. Per the germline V gene, CDR1 is SGHRS and CDR2 is YFSETQ. The V gene end was trimmed by 0 bases and the J gene end by 3 bases; junction bases not matched to a gene: 4.

In this sample, this clone turned up once. The chain combines TRBV5-4 with TRBJ2-2; tentatively, D is TRBD1 or TRBD2 (5 bases each). This CDR3 has 15 residues. The germline V gene encodes CDR1 SGHNT and CDR2 YYREEE (reference sequence). V gave up 6 bases and J gave up 4 bases, with 16 bases separating them. CDR3: CASTQAGTGTGELFF. The CDR3 DNA follows: TGTGCCAGCACCCAAGCAGGGACGGGCACCGGGGAGCTGTTTTTT. Full variable domain (remainder filled in from reference TRBV5-4 and TRBJ2-2): ETGVTQSPTHLIKTRGQQVTLRCSSQSGHNTVSWYQQALGQGPQFIFQYYREEENGRGNFPPRFSGLQFPNYSSELNVNALELDDSALYLCASTQAGTGTGELFFGEGSRLTVL.

V usage is TRBV28 and J usage is TRBJ2-1, with 9 bases fitting TRBD1. The CDR3 has 15 amino acids. The junction had 5 bases not matched to a gene; V was cut back by 5 bases and J by 3 bases. Germline CDR1 MDHEN, CDR2 SYDVKM. The CDR3 spells CASSPTGQGYNEQFF. As DNA, the CDR3 is TGTGCCAGCAGTCCAACGGGACAGGGCTACAATGAGCAGTTCTTC.

V usage is TRBV28 and J usage is TRBJ1-1, with D tentatively TRBD1 (5 bases). The V and J ends lost 4 bases and 8 bases respectively, with 17 bases between them. Germline assignment: CDR1 MDHEN and CDR2 SYDVKM. The CDR3 is 14 amino acids. CDR3 region: CASSSRWGRGEAFF. CDR3 in DNA: TGTGCCAGCAGTTCCAGGTGGGGCCGCGGGGAAGCTTTCTTT.

This clone occurred once. The rearrangement uses TRBV29-1 and TRBJ1-2; the match to TRBD1 covers 7 bases. Germline loops: CDR1 SQVTM, CDR2 ANQGSEA. The trim removed 7 bases at V and 5 bases at J, leaving 13 bases unmatched. The CDR3 runs to 14 residues. Here the CDR3 reads CSGGGGGGVYGYTF. The CDR3 region has the DNA TGCAGCGGCGGGGGAGGGGGCGGCGTGTATGGCTACACCTTC.

The chain recombines TRBV4-1 with TRBJ1-5; 9 nucleotides align to TRBD1. Germline trimming cut 2 bases from V and 8 bases from J; bases unmatched to any gene: 4. There are 14 residues in the CDR3. CDR1 is MGHRA and CDR2 is YSYEKL in the germline V gene. Written as DNA, the CDR3 is TGCGCCAGCAGCCAAACTGGACAGGGGAAGCCCCAGCATTTT. It translates to CASSQTGQGKPQHF.

The chain recombines TRBV28 with TRBJ2-7; TRBD1 matches 10 bases. Per germline, CDR1 MDHEN and CDR2 SYDVKM. Trimming at V came to 4 bases and at J to 5 bases, leaving 11 bases not matched to a gene. This CDR3 is 16 amino acids long. The CDR3 protein is CASSYTGGTGVHEQYF. CDR3 bases: TGTGCCAGCAGTTACACAGGCGGGACAGGGGTACACGAGCAGTACTTC.

The V gene is TRBV5-1, the J gene TRBJ2-3; 11 bases are shared with TRBD2. The CDR3 is 19 residues long. Germline V gene data show CDR1 as SGHRS and CDR2 as YFSETQ. V lost 0 bases to trimming and J lost 1 base; unmatched junction nucleotides: 10. This CDR3 is CASSLAKIAGGLGTDTQYF. The CDR3 DNA reads TGCGCCAGCAGCTTGGCCAAGATAGCGGGAGGGCTGGGCACAGATACGCAGTATTTT.

The chain joins TRBV5-6 to TRBJ2-6; D gene unclear. Trimming cost V 2 bases and J 0 bases, with 15 bases left between them. The CDR3 contains 18 residues. The germline V gene has CDR1 SGHDT and CDR2 YYEEEE. The CDR3 bases are TGTGCCAGCAGCTTAATTCGGATGATAACCTCTGGGGCCAACGTCCTGACTTTC. Its translation is CASSLIRMITSGANVLTF. The variable domain in full, with the rest retrieved from reference TRBV5-6 and TRBJ2-6, is DAGVTQSPTHLIKTRGQQVTLRCSPKSGHDTVSWYQQALGQGPQFIFQYYEEEERQRGNFPDRFSGHQFPNYSSELNVNALLLGDSALYLCASSLIRMITSGANVLTFGAGSRLTVL.

The V and J genes are TRBV9 and TRBJ2-1; 8 bases are a match to TRBD2. The V gene end was trimmed by 1 base and the J gene end by 4 bases; junction bases not matched to a gene: 4. The CDR3 consists of 15 residues. Germline lookup yields CDR1 SGDLS and CDR2 YYNGEE. The DNA of the CDR3 is TGTGCCAGCAGCGTAAAACTAGCGGAATACAATGAGCAGTTCTTC. Translation gives CASSVKLAEYNEQFF.

J is TRBJ2-5 and V is TRBV2; TRBD1 matches 9 bases. The CDR3 sequence is 13 residues long. Per germline, CDR1 SNHLY and CDR2 FYNNEI. V gave up 6 bases and J gave up 7 bases; unmatched junction bases: 6. The CDR3 loop reads CASRGTGGGTQYF. In DNA, the CDR3 is TGTGCCAGCAGGGGCACAGGGGGCGGGACCCAGTACTTC. Full variable domain (outside the CDR3, taken from reference TRBV2 and TRBJ2-5): EPEVTQTPSHQVTQMGQEVILRCVPISNHLYFYWYRQILGQKVEFLVSFYNNEISEKSEIFDDQFSVERPDGSNFTLKIRSTKLEDSAMYFCASRGTGGGTQYFGPGTRLLVL.

This chain links TRBV27 with TRBJ2-1; D gene uncertain. The CDR3 is made up of 14 amino acids. Germline V lookup: CDR1 MNHEY, CDR2 SMNVEV (reference sequence). V gave up 1 base and J gave up 8 bases, with 12 bases separating them. The CDR3 reads CASSLLFLRDEQFF. DNA of the CDR3: TGTGCCAGCAGTTTATTATTCCTTAGGGATGAGCAGTTCTTC.

The V and J genes are TRBV18 and TRBJ1-5; 10 bases map to TRBD1. Germline trimming cut 0 bases from V and 0 bases from J; bases unmatched to any gene: 5. Germline V gene data show CDR1 as KGHSH and CDR2 as LQKENI. The CDR3 consists of 18 residues. CDR3 DNA sequence: TGTGCCAGCTCACCACCCGGGACAGGGGATTATAGCAATCAGCCCCAGCATTTT. This gives the protein CASSPPGTGDYSNQPQHF.

The chain employs TRBV4-1 and TRBJ1-1; perhaps TRBD1 as D (6 bases). The CDR3 loop spans 17 amino acids. V lost 0 bases to trimming and J lost 2 bases, with 16 bases between them. Germline CDR1 and CDR2: MGHRA and YSYEKL. The CDR3 spells CASSQDRDTSSNTEAFF. The CDR3 nucleotides are TGCGCCAGCAGCCAAGATCGGGACACCTCAAGCAACACTGAAGCTTTCTTT.

The gene calls are TRBV28 and TRBJ1-5, with D possibly being TRBD1 (6 bases). Germline assignment: CDR1 MDHEN and CDR2 SYDVKM. V shed 5 bases and J shed 2 bases, with 16 bases lying between them. The CDR3 covers 16 residues. The CDR3 coding sequence is TGTGCCAGCAGTCCCCCGGGGGGGCAAGGCAATCAGCCCCAGCATTTT. This encodes CASSPPGGQGNQPQHF.

The chain is built from TRBV5-1 and TRBJ1-1; possible D gene TRBD1, 5 bases. The CDR3 contains 14 residues. Trimming removed 5 bases at V and 0 bases at J, with 11 bases between. Germline CDR1 and CDR2: SGHRS and YFSETQ. Here the CDR3 DNA reads TGCGCCAGCAGGCGGGAGGGGATGAACACTGAAGCTTTCTTT. Its protein is CASRREGMNTEAFF.

The chain is built from TRBV7-6 and TRBJ2-2; 9 bases agree with TRBD2. V was pared by 2 bases and J by 3 bases, with 10 bases of the junction left unmatched. Germline lookup yields CDR1 SGHVS and CDR2 FNYEAQ. This CDR3 has 18 amino acids. CDR3 DNA sequence: TGTGCCAGCAGCTTAATTGCTAGCGGGAATGGGTACACCGGGGAGCTGTTTTTT. This codes for CASSLIASGNGYTGELFF.

The chain joins TRBV15 to TRBJ1-2, with D hard to call. Trimming took off 3 bases at V and 10 bases at J, with 18 bases between the two ends. CDR1 is LNHNV and CDR2 is YYDKDF in the germline V gene (reference sequence). The CDR3 consists of 14 residues. The CDR3 DNA reads TGTGCCACCAGCAGGGACCAGACCCCGTTATCCTACACCTTC. It specifies CATSRDQTPLSYTF.

The V gene is TRBV6-6, the J gene TRBJ2-7; no clear D. Trimming cost V 6 bases and J 5 bases, with 14 bases left between them. This CDR3 has 13 amino acids. Germline values: CDR1 MNHNY, CDR2 SVGAGI (reference sequence). The CDR3 sequence is CASRVWGLNEQYF. The CDR3 nucleotides are TGTGCCAGCAGAGTATGGGGTCTCAACGAGCAGTACTTC.